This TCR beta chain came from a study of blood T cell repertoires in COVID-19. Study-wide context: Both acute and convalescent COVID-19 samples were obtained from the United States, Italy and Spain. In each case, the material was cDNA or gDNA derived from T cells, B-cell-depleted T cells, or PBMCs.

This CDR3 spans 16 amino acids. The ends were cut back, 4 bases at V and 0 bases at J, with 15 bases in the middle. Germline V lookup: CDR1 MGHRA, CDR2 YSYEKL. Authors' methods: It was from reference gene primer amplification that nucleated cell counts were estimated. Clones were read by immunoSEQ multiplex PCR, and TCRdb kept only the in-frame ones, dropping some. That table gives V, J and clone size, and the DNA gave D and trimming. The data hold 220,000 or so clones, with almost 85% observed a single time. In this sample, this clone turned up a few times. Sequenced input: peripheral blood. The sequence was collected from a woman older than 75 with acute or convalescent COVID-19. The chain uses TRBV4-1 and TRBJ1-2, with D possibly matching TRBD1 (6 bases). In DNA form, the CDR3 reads TGCGCCAGCAGCCTAGGGGGGGGCGGTACTAACTATGGCTACACCTTC. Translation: CASSLGGGGTNYGYTF.